Following are 23 T cell receptor beta chains from one sample sequenced in a study of T-cell reconstitution after alpha-beta-depleted transplantation in children. Unique molecular identifiers were incorporated when the TCRbeta library was constructed. MiXCR, run by TCRdb on the PCR reads, gives a single entry per CDR3 protein. The sample lists 600,000 to 700,000 distinct CDR3 sequences, approximately 16% occurring once. The sequencing used PBMCs from the stem cell graft donor, collected from the stem cell graft. The receptors derive from a human donor who donated a stem cell graft to a child with acute myeloid leukemia.

The chain joins TRBV2 to TRBJ2-1; D remains ambiguous. This CDR3 comprises 12 residues. The germline CDR1 and CDR2 sequences are SNHLY and FYNNEI. The V gene lost 7 bases and the J gene lost 9 bases, with 13 bases spanning the gap. CDR3 bases: TGTGCCAGCACACAAGGACGGGTTGAGCAGTTCTTC. As protein: CASTQGRVEQFF.

A word on this clonotype: This may arise from a read error, as a much more abundant clone is one base away. The chain employs TRBV9 and TRBJ2-7; D is unclear. This CDR3 is 15 amino acids long. Germline V gene sequence: CDR1 SGDLS, CDR2 YYNGEE. The CDR3 DNA follows: TGTGCCAGCAGCGTAGGGTCTCGTTCCGCCTACGAGCAGTGCTTC. It encodes CASSVGSRSAYEQCF.

This clonotype was seen repeatedly, ten times or more. CDR3 coding DNA: TGTGCCAGCGGGACAGGGTCAAGAAACTATGGCTACACCTTC. Translated: CASGTGSRNYGYTF. The chain joins TRBV7-2 to TRBJ1-2, with 9 bases matching TRBD1. CDR3 length: 14 amino acids. Germline V gene sequence: CDR1 SGHTA, CDR2 FQGNSA. Trimming removed 8 bases from V and 2 bases from J; junction bases left unmatched: 6.

Regarding this clonotype: A much more abundant neighbour one base away suggests this may be a read error. The rearrangement joins TRBV5-1 to TRBJ1-1; tentative D call: TRBD1 (5 bases). Germline V gene sequence: CDR1 SGHRS, CDR2 YFSETQ. The CDR3 length is 12 residues. V was trimmed by 7 bases and J by 1 base, leaving 8 bases between them. In DNA form, the CDR3 reads TGCGCCAGCGCGACAGCGAACACTGAAGCTTTCTTT. Amino acids: CASATANTEAFF.

This clonotype was seen only a few times. The rearrangement links TRBV4-1 to TRBJ1-2; D remains ambiguous. Looked up from germline, CDR1 is MGHRA and CDR2 is YSYEKL. The V end was cut by 0 bases, the J end by 8 bases, with 10 bases between. The CDR3 extends over 13 amino acids. As DNA, the CDR3 is TGCGCCAGCAGCCAAGAGGGGAGCCCCGGCTACACCTTC. Translating it yields CASSQEGSPGYTF.

Notes on this clonotype: A much larger clone lies one base from this, so it may be a read error. The chain joins TRBV20-1 to TRBJ2-7; D unclear. Germline CDR1 DFQATT, CDR2 SNEGSKA (reference sequence). The CDR3 contains 14 residues. The V end lost 4 bases, the J end lost 2 bases, and 15 bases lay between the germline ends. The CDR3 spells CSAIGRTPTYEQYF. CDR3 coding DNA: TGCAGTGCTATTGGACGGACCCCTACCTACGAGCAGTACTTC.

This clonotype has a handful of counts. The chain's CDR3 is CASSLSRGKFAAGELFF. CDR3 coding DNA: TGTGCCAGCAGTTTAAGCAGGGGGAAGTTCGCGGCCGGGGAGCTGTTTTTT. The chain couples TRBV12-3 or TRBV12-4 to TRBJ2-2; 7 bases match TRBD1. This CDR3 comprises 17 residues. With 2 bases clipped from V and 6 bases from J, the junction kept 12 bases outside the gene matches.

The sample holds a few counts of this clonotype. J is TRBJ2-7 and V is TRBV7-2; no definite D call. Germline V lookup: CDR1 SGHTA, CDR2 FQGNSA. V was cut by 5 bases and J by 0 bases, with 8 bases left in between. This CDR3 region has 13 residues. Written as DNA, the CDR3 is TGTGCCAGCAGCAGGGTCATCTCCTACGAGCAGTACTTC. Translation: CASSRVISYEQYF.

This clonotype turned up a few times. J is TRBJ1-2 and V is TRBV7-9; TRBD1 aligns across 7 bases. The CDR3 covers 15 residues. Germline loops: CDR1 SEHNR, CDR2 FQNEAQ (reference sequence). V lost 5 bases, J lost 8 bases, and 14 bases stayed unmatched. The DNA of the CDR3 is TGTGCCAGCAGCCGGACATTACAGGGGAGGTTAGGCTACACCTTC. Amino acid sequence: CASSRTLQGRLGYTF.

The genes are TRBV4-3 and TRBJ2-7, with D maybe TRBD1 (6 bases). V lost 6 bases, J lost 2 bases, and 14 bases lay in between. CDR1 and CDR2 (germline): LGHNA, YSLEER. The CDR3 loop spans 14 amino acids. The CDR3: CASSETGTPYEQYF. Written as DNA, the CDR3 is TGCGCCAGCAGTGAGACAGGAACTCCCTACGAGCAGTACTTC.

This clonotype was detected many times. The V call is TRBV28, the J call TRBJ2-7, with a tentative D call TRBD1 (6 bases). Trimming cost V 11 bases and J 4 bases, with 9 bases left between them. This CDR3 region has 10 residues. Germline values: CDR1 MDHEN, CDR2 SYDVKM. This CDR3 is CAGGPYEQYV. In DNA form, the CDR3 reads TGTGCCGGGGGCCCTTACGAGCAGTACGTC.

This clonotype has only one observation. A junction end diverges from the germline sequence, so it may reflect a read error. The chain links TRBV4-3 to TRBJ2-1; 10 bases align to TRBD2. This CDR3 spans 18 amino acids. Germline V lookup: CDR1 LGHNA, CDR2 YSLEER. This CDR3 reads CASSQDLEAGGPHNEQLF. For the CDR3, the DNA is TGCGCCAGCAGCCAAGACCTAGAAGCGGGGGGGCCCCACAATGAGCAGCTCTTC.

In this sample, this clonotype turned up once. This sequence may be a read error, since a much larger clone differs from it by one base. The V and J genes are TRBV20-1 and TRBJ1-2; tentatively, D is TRBD1 (5 bases). V gave up 0 bases and J gave up 3 bases, with 11 bases separating them. CDR1 is DFQATT, CDR2 SNEGSKA, per germline (reference sequence). The CDR3 has 14 residues. The CDR3 spells CSARDPTVDYGYTF. In DNA, the CDR3 is TGCAGTGCTAGAGACCCGACAGTAGACTATGGCTACACCTTC.

In DNA form, the CDR3 reads TGTGCCAGCAGTTTACAAAAAGGGAGGGAGCAGTTCTTC. Protein: CASSLQKGREQFF. The chain carries TRBV28 and TRBJ2-1, with D perhaps matching TRBD2 (6 bases). V was cut by 2 bases and J by 10 bases, with 12 bases left in between. The CDR3 has 13 residues. CDR1 and CDR2 from the germline V gene are MDHEN and SYDVKM.

This chain uses TRBV5-1 with TRBJ2-2, with D perhaps TRBD2 (6 bases). Germline V gives CDR1 SGHRS, CDR2 YFSETQ. The V end lost 5 bases, the J end lost 4 bases, and 6 bases lay between the germline ends. The CDR3 contains 12 residues. The CDR3: CASRRGTGELFF. DNA of the CDR3: TGCGCCAGCAGGCGGGGCACCGGGGAGCTGTTTTTT.

A few counts support this clonotype. The chain employs TRBV29-1 and TRBJ2-5; 12 positions agree with TRBD2. V lost 2 bases to trimming and J lost 2 bases; unmatched junction nucleotides: 3. Germline V lookup: CDR1 SQVTM, CDR2 ANQGSEA. This CDR3 has 15 amino acids. The CDR3 DNA reads as TGCAGCGTTGAACCCCTAGCGGGGGGGCAAGAGACCCAGTACTTC. Translated: CSVEPLAGGQETQYF.

This clonotype was observed at least ten times. The chain couples TRBV20-1 to TRBJ1-1; maybe TRBD1 (5 bases). The CDR3 is made up of 12 amino acids. Germline V gives CDR1 DFQATT, CDR2 SNEGSKA (reference sequence). V was clipped by 6 bases and J by 1 base, with 9 bases between them. The CDR3 nucleotides read TGCAGTGCCTACGACAGGAACACTGAAGCTTTCTTT. Translation: CSAYDRNTEAFF.

The chain employs TRBV7-6 and TRBJ2-5, with D uncertain. With 1 base removed from V and 2 bases from J, the gap between germline ends came to 14 bases. This CDR3 has 16 residues. Germline CDR1 reads SGHVS; CDR2 reads FNYEAQ. This CDR3 is CASSLERWARQETQYF. The CDR3 nucleotides are TGTGCCAGCAGCTTAGAACGGTGGGCCAGACAAGAGACCCAGTACTTC.

This clonotype was recorded at least ten times. This sequence joins TRBV5-1 and TRBJ2-1; no clear D gene. V lost 1 base and J lost 3, with 5 bases in between. CDR3 size: 13 residues. Germline V lookup: CDR1 SGHRS, CDR2 YFSETQ. The CDR3 region has the DNA TGCGCCAGCAGCTTGCAGGACTACAATGAGCAGTTCTTC. Protein product: CASSLQDYNEQFF.

This clonotype was found many times. The genes are TRBV20-1 and TRBJ2-3, with 13 bases aligning to TRBD2. The CDR3 contains 15 residues. The V gene's germline CDR1 is DFQATT and CDR2 SNEGSKA (reference sequence). V was clipped by 7 bases and J by 0 bases; unmatched bases: 4. The CDR3 region is CSVGLAGASTDTQYF. Written as DNA, the CDR3 is TGCAGTGTTGGACTAGCGGGGGCTAGCACAGATACGCAGTATTTT.

This clonotype has at least ten counts. V is TRBV7-2 and J is TRBJ2-7, with a possible D match to TRBD1 (5 bases). Germline V gene lookup returns CDR1 SGHTA and CDR2 FQGNSA. The CDR3 sequence is 15 residues long. Trimming removed 2 bases at V and 6 bases at J, with 17 bases between. CDR3 region: CASSLQLLGRGEQYF. DNA for the CDR3: TGTGCCAGCAGCTTACAACTACTTGGAAGGGGCGAGCAGTACTTC.

This clonotype was recorded at least ten times. The rearrangement links TRBV6-5 to TRBJ1-2, with D hard to call. The CDR3 consists of 15 residues. Germline-derived CDR1 and CDR2 are MNHEY and SVGAGI. The V end was cut by 2 bases, the J end by 7 bases, with 17 bases between. CDR3 amino acids: CASSYRINRPGGYTF. The CDR3 nucleotides read TGTGCCAGCAGTTACCGTATTAATCGACCGGGTGGCTACACCTTC.

This clonotype was seen repeatedly, ten times or more. The chain uses TRBV7-4 and TRBJ1-1; 7 nucleotides line up with TRBD1. The CDR3 has 15 residues. With V trimmed by 5 bases and J by 4 bases, 10 bases remained unmatched. Germline V CDR1 and CDR2: SGHVT, SQSDAQ. As DNA, the CDR3 is TGTGCCAGCAGCCCCGCGCAGGGGGGTGGCACTGAAGCTTTCTTT. It translates to CASSPAQGGGTEAFF.